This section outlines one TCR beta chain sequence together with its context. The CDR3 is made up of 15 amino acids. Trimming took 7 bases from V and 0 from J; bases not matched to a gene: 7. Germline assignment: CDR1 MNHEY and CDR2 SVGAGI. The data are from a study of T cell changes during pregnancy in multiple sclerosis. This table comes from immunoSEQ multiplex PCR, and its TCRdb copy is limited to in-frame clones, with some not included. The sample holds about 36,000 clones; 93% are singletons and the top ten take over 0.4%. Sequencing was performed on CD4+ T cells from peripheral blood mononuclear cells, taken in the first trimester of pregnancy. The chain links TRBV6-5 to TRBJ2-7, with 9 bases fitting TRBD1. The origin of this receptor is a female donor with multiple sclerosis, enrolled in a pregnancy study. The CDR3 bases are TGTGCCAGCACGGGAATGGGACAGGGCTCCTACGAGCAGTACTTC. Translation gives CASTGMGQGSYEQYF.